The rows below give T cell receptor beta chains drawn from one sample of a study of cytomegalovirus exposure and HLA in healthy donors. The method was immunoSEQ multiplex PCR; TCRdb's version includes in-frame clones alone and lacks a portion of them. The table includes under 130,000 clones, roughly three quarters detected once. Sequencing used PBMCs. These receptors all stem from a male donor in good health and CMV-seronegative. CDR3s include the opening cysteine and the closing phenylalanine or tryptophan. Each record gives: D gene, J gene, clone size, V gene, CDR3 DNA, CDR3 protein. The D gene is left open where the match is weak. Expanded clones get a size class; other rows say once, few or many, or leave the size out.

D gene: -
J gene: TRBJ2-1
clone size: -
V gene: TRBV5-1
CDR3 DNA: TGCGCCAGCAGCTTGGGCCGGGAGAGCGGTGAGCAGTTCTTC
CDR3 protein: CASSLGRESGEQFF

D gene: -
J gene: TRBJ2-7
clone size: -
V gene: TRBV30
CDR3 DNA: TGTGCCTGGACTGAGTCCTACGAGCAGTACTTC
CDR3 protein: CAWTESYEQYF

D gene: TRBD1
J gene: TRBJ2-7
clone size: -
V gene: TRBV2
CDR3 DNA: TGTGCCAGCAGCCTTGACAGGGGCAACGAGCAGTACTTC
CDR3 protein: CASSLDRGNEQYF

D gene: TRBD2
J gene: TRBJ2-5
clone size: few
V gene: TRBV25-1
CDR3 DNA: TGTGCCAGCATTTCTTCCGGGACTAGCGGGATAGGGACCCAGTACTTC
CDR3 protein: CASISSGTSGIGTQYF

D gene: -
J gene: TRBJ1-1
clone size: few
V gene: TRBV4-1
CDR3 DNA: TGCGCCAGCAGCCTACAAACAGGGTACGAAGCTTTCTTT
CDR3 protein: CASSLQTGYEAFF

D gene: TRBD2
J gene: TRBJ2-1
clone size: -
V gene: TRBV19
CDR3 DNA: TGTGCCAGTAGTCCGGGACTAGCGGGAGTGGATGAGCAGTTCTTC
CDR3 protein: CASSPGLAGVDEQFF

D gene: TRBD2
J gene: TRBJ2-2
clone size: -
V gene: TRBV11-2
CDR3 DNA: TGTGCCAGCAGCTTAGGCGGGCTAGCGGGAGGGGTCGGGGAGCTGTTTTTT
CDR3 protein: CASSLGGLAGGVGELFF

D gene: -
J gene: TRBJ1-1
clone size: -
V gene: TRBV29-1
CDR3 DNA: TGCAGCGTTGGGATAGCGAACACTGAAGCTTTCTTT
CDR3 protein: CSVGIANTEAFF

D gene: -
J gene: TRBJ1-5
clone size: -
V gene: TRBV30
CDR3 DNA: TGTGCCTGGGACGGAGGCATAAATCAGCCCCAGCATTTT
CDR3 protein: CAWDGGINQPQHF

D gene: TRBD1
J gene: TRBJ2-1
clone size: -
V gene: TRBV4-1
CDR3 DNA: TGCGCCAGCAGCCAAGAATCCGGGACAGGGGTAAATGAGCAGTTCTTC
CDR3 protein: CASSQESGTGVNEQFF

D gene: TRBD2
J gene: TRBJ2-3
clone size: -
V gene: TRBV9
CDR3 DNA: TGTGCCAGCAGCCGCGGGGTAGCGGGTGTAGATACGCAGTATTTT
CDR3 protein: CASSRGVAGVDTQYF

D gene: TRBD2
J gene: TRBJ2-7
clone size: once
V gene: TRBV27
CDR3 DNA: TGTGCCAGCAGGACCCGAGCGGGAGTCTACGAGCAGTACTTC
CDR3 protein: CASRTRAGVYEQYF

D gene: -
J gene: TRBJ2-2
clone size: -
V gene: TRBV18
CDR3 DNA: TGTGCCAGCTCACCACGACAGAACACCGGGGAGCTGTTTTTT
CDR3 protein: CASSPRQNTGELFF

D gene: -
J gene: TRBJ1-5
clone size: -
V gene: TRBV2
CDR3 DNA: TGTGCCAGCAGTTTGGGGGGGCCACCTAATCAGCCCCAGCATTTT
CDR3 protein: CASSLGGPPNQPQHF

D gene: -
J gene: TRBJ2-4
clone size: -
V gene: TRBV30
CDR3 DNA: TGTGCCTGGAGTCCCCAGGGGGCCAAAAACATTCAGTACTTC
CDR3 protein: CAWSPQGAKNIQYF

D gene: TRBD2
J gene: TRBJ2-1
clone size: -
V gene: TRBV5-5
CDR3 DNA: TGTGCCAGCAGCTTGACTAGCGGGAGCTACAATGAGCAGTTCTTC
CDR3 protein: CASSLTSGSYNEQFF